This T cell receptor beta chain was recorded in a study of T-cell reconstitution after alpha-beta-depleted transplantation in children. TCRbeta library preparation incorporated unique molecular identifiers. A single record per CDR3 protein comes from TCRdb applying MiXCR to the PCR reads. Of a few hundred thousand distinct CDR3 sequences listed, roughly 22% were seen once; the top ten hold less than 4.5%. The source of this sequence is a human donor who donated a stem cell graft to a child with acute myeloid leukemia. The source material was PBMCs from the stem cell graft donor, sampled from the stem cell graft.

CDR3 nucleotides: TGCGCCAGCAGCTTGGCGAGGACTTCGAAATCGGAGACCCAGTACTTC. Amino acids: CASSLARTSKSETQYF. The chain combines TRBV5-1 with TRBJ2-5; a weak D match, TRBD2 (5 bases). Trimming left V 0 bases short and J 5 bases short, with 17 bases between. CDR3 length: 16 amino acids. From germline, CDR1 is SGHRS and CDR2 YFSETQ.